This T cell receptor beta chain originates from a study of a mutant IDH1 vaccine in newly diagnosed glioma. Study findings and constraints: Immune responses arising from the vaccine appeared in approximately 93% of patients.

As for this clone: Its antigen remains unknown.

As to time point: week 35, safety follow-up. Alongside topical imiquimod, each dose of vaccine comprised 300 ug of mutant IDH1 20-mer peptide. The table came from immunoSEQ multiplex PCR; TCRdb's copy has only in-frame clones and leaves some out. The sample holds tens of thousands of clones; roughly nine tenths are singletons and the top ten take roughly 1.5%. CDR1 and CDR2 (germline): MDHEN, SYDVKM. V was shortened by 2 bases and J by 6 bases, with 10 bases between the two germline ends. The length of the CDR3 is 13 residues. The chain recombines TRBV28 with TRBJ1-1, with D possibly TRBD1 on 5 matching bases. The sequence was collected from a man aged 40-50 years with glioma. Here the sequenced sample was PBMCs, taken from a glioma patient whose treatment included an IDH1 peptide vaccine. The CDR3 spells CASSLGTKAEAFF. The CDR3 region has the DNA TGTGCCAGCAGTTTAGGGACGAAGGCTGAAGCTTTCTTT. Drawing the rest from reference TRBV28 and TRBJ1-1, the complete variable domain is DVKVTQSSRYLVKRTGEKVFLECVQDMDHENMFWYRQDPGLGLRLIYFSYDVKMKEKGDIPEGYSVSREKKERFSLILESASTNQTSMYLCASSLGTKAEAFFGQGTRLTVV.